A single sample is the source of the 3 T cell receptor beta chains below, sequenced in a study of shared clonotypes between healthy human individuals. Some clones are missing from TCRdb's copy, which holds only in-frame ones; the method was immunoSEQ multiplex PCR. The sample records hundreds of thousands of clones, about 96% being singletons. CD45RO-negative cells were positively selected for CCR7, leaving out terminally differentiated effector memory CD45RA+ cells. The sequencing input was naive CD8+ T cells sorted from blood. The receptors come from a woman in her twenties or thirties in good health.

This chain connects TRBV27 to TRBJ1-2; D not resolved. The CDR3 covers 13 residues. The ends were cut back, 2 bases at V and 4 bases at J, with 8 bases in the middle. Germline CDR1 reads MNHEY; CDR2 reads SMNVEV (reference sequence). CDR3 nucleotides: TGTGCCAGCAGTTTAAACGGTGGCTATGGCTACACCTTC. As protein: CASSLNGGYGYTF.

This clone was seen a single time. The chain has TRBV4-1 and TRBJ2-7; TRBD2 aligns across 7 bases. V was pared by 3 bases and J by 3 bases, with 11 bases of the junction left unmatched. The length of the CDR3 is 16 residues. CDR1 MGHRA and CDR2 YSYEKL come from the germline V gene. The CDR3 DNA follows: TGCGCCAGCAGCCATGGGGTGGCTAGCGGAGACTACGAGCAGTACTTC. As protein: CASSHGVASGDYEQYF.

In nucleotides, the CDR3 is TGTGCCAGCAGCGTAGGTGGGAGTACGACCTACAATGAGCAGTTCTTC. Translating it yields CASSVGGSTTYNEQFF. The chain combines TRBV9 with TRBJ2-1, with D possibly matching TRBD2 (5 bases). CDR1 and CDR2 from the germline V gene are SGDLS and YYNGEE. V was trimmed by 0 bases and J by 2 bases, leaving 12 bases between them. CDR3 length equals 16 residues.